What follows describes a single TCR beta chain. This table comes from immunoSEQ multiplex PCR, and its TCRdb copy is limited to in-frame clones, with some not included. The table includes about 98,000 clones, about 90% detected once. The ends were cut back, 3 bases at V and 2 bases at J, with 8 bases in the middle. Per germline, CDR1 LNHDA and CDR2 SQIVND (reference sequence). CDR3 length: 14 amino acids. This entry comes from a study of T cell changes during pregnancy in multiple sclerosis. This receptor was identified in a female donor in good health, enrolled as a control in a pregnancy study. Sequenced here: peripheral blood, sampled after pregnancy. This chain connects TRBV19 to TRBJ1-5; perhaps TRBD1 as D (5 bases). The DNA of the CDR3 is TGTGCCAGTAGTATTCAACAGGGCAATCAGCCCCAGCATTTT. Translating gives CASSIQQGNQPQHF.